This T cell receptor beta chain was captured in a study of T-cell reconstitution after alpha-beta-depleted transplantation in children. Many counts were recorded for this clonotype. The library targeted TCRbeta and was prepared with unique molecular identifiers. Using its own MiXCR run on the PCR reads, TCRdb lists one record per CDR3 protein. This table holds about 490,000 distinct CDR3 sequences, roughly a tenth found once. The CDR3 length is 14 residues. Trimming cost V 7 bases and J 2 bases, with 14 bases left between them. CDR1 and CDR2 (germline): MDHEN, SYDVKM. V gene TRBV28 combines with J gene TRBJ1-2, with D uncertain. The sequences come from PBMCs, collected before TCRalphabeta/CD19-depleted stem cell transplant. This receptor was taken from a child aged 2-9 years with inherited bone marrow failure, due to receive a stem cell transplant. In nucleotides, the CDR3 is TGTGCCAGCACCACCAGTAAAGGGAACTATGGCTACACCTTC. Protein sequence: CASTTSKGNYGYTF.